This T cell receptor (beta chain) comes out of a study of blood T cells in healthy people across ages. For the study at large: Roughly one uniquely barcoded beta molecule per two T cells was captured. Study-wide findings and caveats: A strong correlation was found between TCR beta diversity and the percentage of naive T cells.

Each donor supplied roughly 9.1 milliliters of peripheral blood. With a J-beta primer mix and a sample-barcoded 5' primer, a second PCR ran about 7 to 12 cycles. A single record per CDR3 protein comes from TCRdb applying MiXCR to the 5' RACE reads. The sample contains hundreds of thousands of distinct CDR3 sequences, over 20% of which appear only once. The CDR3 has 14 amino acids. Germline V CDR1 and CDR2: MNHEY, SMNVEV (reference sequence). V was clipped by 8 bases and J by 3 bases, with 13 bases between them. Regarding this clonotype: Its antigen is unidentified.

This sequence originates from a man in his 70s in good health. Input material: blood. V usage is TRBV27 and J usage is TRBJ1-4; D is ambiguous. Written as DNA, the CDR3 is TGTGCCAGCGGGATTCGGGGTTCTAATGAAAAACTGTTTTTT. Translation gives CASGIRGSNEKLFF.